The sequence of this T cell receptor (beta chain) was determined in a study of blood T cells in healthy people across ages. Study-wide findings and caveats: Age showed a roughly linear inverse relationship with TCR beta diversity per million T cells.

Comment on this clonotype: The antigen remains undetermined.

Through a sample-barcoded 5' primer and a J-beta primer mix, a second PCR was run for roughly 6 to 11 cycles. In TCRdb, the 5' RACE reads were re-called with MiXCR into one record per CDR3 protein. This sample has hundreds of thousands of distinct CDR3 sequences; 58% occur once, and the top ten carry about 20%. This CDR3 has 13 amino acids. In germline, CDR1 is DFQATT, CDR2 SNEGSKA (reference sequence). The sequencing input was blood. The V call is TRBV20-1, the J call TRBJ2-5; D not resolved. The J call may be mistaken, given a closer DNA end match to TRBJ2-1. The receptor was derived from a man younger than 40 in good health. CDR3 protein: CSARLLGDEGQFF. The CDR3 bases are TGCAGTGCTAGACTGTTGGGCGACGAAGGGCAGTTCTTC.